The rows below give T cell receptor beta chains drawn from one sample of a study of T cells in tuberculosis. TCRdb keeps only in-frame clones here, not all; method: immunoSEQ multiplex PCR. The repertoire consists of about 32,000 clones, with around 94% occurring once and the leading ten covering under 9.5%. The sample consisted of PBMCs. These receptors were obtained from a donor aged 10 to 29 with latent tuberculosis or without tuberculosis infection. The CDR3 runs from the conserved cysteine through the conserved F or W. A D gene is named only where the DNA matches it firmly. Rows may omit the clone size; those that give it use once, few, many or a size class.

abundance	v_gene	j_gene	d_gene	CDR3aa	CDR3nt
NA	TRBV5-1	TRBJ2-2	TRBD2	CASSLARGLAANTGELFF	TGCGCCAGCAGCTTGGCAAGGGGCCTAGCGGCGAACACCGGGGAGCTGTTTTTT
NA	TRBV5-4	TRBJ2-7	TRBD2	CASSPGGVSSYEQYF	TGTGCCAGCAGCCCGGGGGGTGTGAGCTCCTACGAGCAGTACTTC
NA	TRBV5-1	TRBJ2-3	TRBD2	CASSSTSGRTDTQYF	TGCGCCAGCAGTAGTACTAGCGGGCGGACAGATACGCAGTATTTT
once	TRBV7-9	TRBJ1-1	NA	CASSLIGSGRNTEAFF	TGTGCCAGCAGCTTAATAGGGAGCGGTAGAAACACTGAAGCTTTCTTT
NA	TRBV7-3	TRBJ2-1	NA	CASSPSEGGIYNEQFF	TGTGCCAGCAGCCCCTCTGAAGGAGGAATATACAATGAGCAGTTCTTC
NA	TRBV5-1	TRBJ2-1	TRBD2	CASSFGLAGVREQFF	TGCGCCAGCAGCTTTGGACTAGCGGGAGTACGGGAGCAGTTCTTC
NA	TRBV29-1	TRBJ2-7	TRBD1	CSAGTATYEQYF	TGCAGCGCCGGGACAGCTACCTACGAGCAGTACTTC
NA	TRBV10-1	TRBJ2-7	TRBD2	CASSDGLSGRDEQYF	TGCGCCAGCAGTGATGGATTGAGCGGGAGGGACGAGCAGTACTTC
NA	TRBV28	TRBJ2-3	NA	CATLGGTSTDTQYF	TGTGCCACCCTTGGGGGGACTAGCACAGATACGCAGTATTTT
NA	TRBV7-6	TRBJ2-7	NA	CASSPWTDGSQYF	TGTGCCAGCAGCCCCTGGACAGATGGGTCGCAGTACTTC
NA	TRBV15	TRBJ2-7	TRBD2	CATSSWLAGSYEQYF	TGTGCCACCAGCAGTTGGCTAGCGGGCTCCTACGAGCAGTACTTC
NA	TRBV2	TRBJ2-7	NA	CASSGTYRPHEQYF	TGTGCCAGCAGTGGGACTTACCGCCCCCACGAGCAGTACTTC
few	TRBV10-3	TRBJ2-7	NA	CAISETSTGTRAGEQYF	TGTGCCATCAGTGAGACTTCTACCGGGACAAGGGCCGGGGAGCAGTACTTC
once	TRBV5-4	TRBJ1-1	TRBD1	CASSSGTGFGNTEAFF	TGTGCCAGCAGCTCCGGGACAGGGTTCGGGAACACTGAAGCTTTCTTT
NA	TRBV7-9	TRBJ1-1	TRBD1	CASSLRQGWTEAFF	TGTGCCAGCAGCCTCCGACAGGGATGGACTGAAGCTTTCTTT